Here is one T cell receptor (beta chain) with its context. This clone's antigen is unknown. Base qualities are not at hand, and no much larger clone is one base apart. TCRbeta CDR3 regions were amplified from genomic DNA by means of the immunoSEQ Assay, a bias-controlled multiplex PCR. Under the source paper's analysis protocol: Nucleated cell counts per sample were estimated from amplification of reference gene primers within the assay. To quantify the absolute abundance of each unique TCRbeta CDR3 rearrangement, sequence reads were collapsed and filtered. Productive Simpson clonality was computed per sample as the square root of Simpson's diversity index over productive rearrangements. TCRdb stores this immuneACCESS table with in-frame sequences only. Part of the clones is absent; in the studies checked, under half of the shortfall reflects unresolved V genes, and no reason is known for the rest. For V, J and clone size, that table is used; D and trimming come from the DNA. In all, the sample holds 260,000 or so clones, and 70% to 90% of those were seen once. The ten largest clones take up more than 0.55% of the sample.

The sample belongs to a study of blood T cell repertoires in COVID-19 (dated by TCRdb to 2018 to 2021). Background for the entire study: Samples covering the acute and convalescent phases of COVID-19 were provided by collaborators in the United States, Italy and Spain. Where available, HLA class I and class II types were taken from metadata supplied by the sample provider and were not determined by assay-based typing. The dataset comprised deeply sampled blood TCRbeta repertoires from subjects exposed to, actively infected with, or recovered from COVID-19. The repertoires were released in a freely available public database meant as a resource for research on the immune response to SARS-CoV-2. The sample metadata nearly always contained a de-identified subject ID, COVID-19 status, age in years and sex. The material from the prospective study consisted of cDNA or gDNA derived from T cells, B-cell-depleted T cells, or PBMCs. Samples came from the ongoing ImmuneRACE study (first 160 participants) plus 1,254 subjects from 6 global collaborators.

The germline V gene yields SGHTA for CDR1 and FQGNSA for CDR2. Including the terminal cysteine and phenylalanine, the CDR3 comprises 14 residues. Kept here is only the CDR3 DNA, which spans 42 bases and is read in frame from base 1. V drops 5 bases and J drops 7 bases, leaving 17 bases in between. Study-level results and caveats: The amount of clinical and demographic metadata varied by source and participant and was provided uncurated.

The collaborating institutions used their own protocols to collect whole blood in K2EDTA tubes. For TCRbeta analysis, collaborators shipped samples as frozen whole blood, isolated PBMCs, or DNA extracted from either of those sample types. The chain joins TRBV7-2 to TRBJ1-1, with a tentative D gene TRBD1 over 5 matching bases. The sequence was collected from a human donor in a cohort sampled during active COVID-19. Sequencing was performed on peripheral blood. The bases read TGTGCCAGCAGCACAACCCAAGGACAACTTGAAGCTTTCTTT. Its product reads: CASSTTQGQLEAFF.